What follows is one T cell receptor beta chain and its context. Its antigen is currently unknown. The V segment lost 1 base and the J segment 4 bases; nucleotides outside the gene matches: 2. Germline CDR1 is SEHNR and CDR2 is FQNEAQ (reference sequence). This CDR3 has 15 amino acids. This entry belongs to a study of T cells after yellow fever vaccination. The study made its TCR cDNA through 5'RACE template switching. That step introduced a universal primer site along with UMIs. Each CDR3 protein gets one entry after TCRdb re-called the 5' RACE reads with MiXCR. The profile shows nearly 550,000 distinct CDR3 sequences, roughly a fifth of them singletons. Points from the study as a whole: FACS-sorted repertoires could contain abundant clonotypes contaminating from the bulk population. Post-booster samples contained most primary-vaccination clones (more than 95% CD4, about 90% CD8). Though weaker, the secondary response peaked faster, on day 5 versus 15.

The receptor was isolated from a man aged 25-45 years who received the YFV17D yellow fever vaccine. The genes are TRBV7-9 and TRBJ2-4; 9 bases are shared with TRBD1. Here the sequenced sample was PBMCs, taken 15 days after the yellow fever booster vaccination. The CDR3 coding sequence is TGTGCCAGCAGCTTAGATGGGACAGGGAAAAACATTCAGTACTTC. Translation gives CASSLDGTGKNIQYF. Full variable domain (rest looked up from reference TRBV7-9 and TRBJ2-4): DTGVSQNPRHKITKRGQNVTFRCDPISEHNRLYWYRQTLGQGPEFLTYFQNEAQLEKSRLLSDRFSAERPKGSFSTLEIQRTEQGDSAMYLCASSLDGTGKNIQYFGAGTRLSVL.